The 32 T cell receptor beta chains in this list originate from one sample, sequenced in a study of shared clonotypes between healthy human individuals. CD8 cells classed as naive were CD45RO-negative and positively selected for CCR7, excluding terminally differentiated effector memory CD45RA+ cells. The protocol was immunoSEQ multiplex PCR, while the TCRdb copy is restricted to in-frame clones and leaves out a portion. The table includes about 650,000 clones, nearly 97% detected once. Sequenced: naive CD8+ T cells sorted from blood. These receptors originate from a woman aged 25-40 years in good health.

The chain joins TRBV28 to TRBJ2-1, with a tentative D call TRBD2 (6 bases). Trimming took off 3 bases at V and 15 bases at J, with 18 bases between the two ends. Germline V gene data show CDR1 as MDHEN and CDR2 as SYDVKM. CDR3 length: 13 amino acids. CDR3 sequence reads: CASSFIAGLLMFF. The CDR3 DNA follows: TGTGCCAGCAGTTTTATCGCGGGGCTCCTTATGTTCTTC.

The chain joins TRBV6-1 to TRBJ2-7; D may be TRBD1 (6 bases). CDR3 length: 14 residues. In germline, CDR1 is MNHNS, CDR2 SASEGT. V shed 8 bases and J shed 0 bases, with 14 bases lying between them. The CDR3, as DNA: TGTGCCAGCGGGGACATATACCACTCCTACGAGCAGTACTTC. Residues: CASGDIYHSYEQYF.

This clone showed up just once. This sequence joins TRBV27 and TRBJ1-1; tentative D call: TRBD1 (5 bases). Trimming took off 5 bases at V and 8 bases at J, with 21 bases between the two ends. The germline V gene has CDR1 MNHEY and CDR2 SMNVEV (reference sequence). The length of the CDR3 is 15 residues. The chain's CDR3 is CASSPGPGGRAEAFF. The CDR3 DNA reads TGTGCCAGCAGTCCCGGACCCGGCGGCAGGGCGGAAGCTTTCTTT.

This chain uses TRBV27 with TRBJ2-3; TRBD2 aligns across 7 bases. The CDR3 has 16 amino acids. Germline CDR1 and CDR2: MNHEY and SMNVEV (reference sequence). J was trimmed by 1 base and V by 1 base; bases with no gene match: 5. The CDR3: CASSLLAGLGTDTQYF. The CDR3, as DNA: TGTGCCAGCAGTTTATTAGCGGGTTTGGGCACAGATACGCAGTATTTT.

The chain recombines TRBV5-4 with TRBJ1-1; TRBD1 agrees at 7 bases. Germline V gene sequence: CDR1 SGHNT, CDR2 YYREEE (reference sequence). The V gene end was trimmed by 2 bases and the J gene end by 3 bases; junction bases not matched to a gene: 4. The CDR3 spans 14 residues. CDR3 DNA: TGTGCCAGCAGCTTTGAGACAGGGTACACTGAAGCTTTCTTT. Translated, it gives CASSFETGYTEAFF. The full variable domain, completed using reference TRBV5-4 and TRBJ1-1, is ETGVTQSPTHLIKTRGQQVTLRCSSQSGHNTVSWYQQALGQGPQFIFQYYREEENGRGNFPPRFSGLQFPNYSSELNVNALELDDSALYLCASSFETGYTEAFFGQGTRLTVV.

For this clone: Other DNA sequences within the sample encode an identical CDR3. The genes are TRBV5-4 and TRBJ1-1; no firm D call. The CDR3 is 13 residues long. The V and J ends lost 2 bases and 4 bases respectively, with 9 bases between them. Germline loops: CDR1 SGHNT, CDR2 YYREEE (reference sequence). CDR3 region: CASSFFGGTEAFF. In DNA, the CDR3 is TGTGCCAGCAGCTTTTTCGGAGGCACTGAAGCTTTCTTT.

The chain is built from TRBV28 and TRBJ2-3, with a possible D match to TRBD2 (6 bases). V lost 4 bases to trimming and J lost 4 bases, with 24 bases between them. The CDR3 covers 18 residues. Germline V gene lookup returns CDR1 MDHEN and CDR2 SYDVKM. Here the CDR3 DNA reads TGTGCCAGCAGTTCCCTTAATCTGGCTTCGAGGGAGGCAGATACGCAGTATTTT. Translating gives CASSSLNLASREADTQYF.

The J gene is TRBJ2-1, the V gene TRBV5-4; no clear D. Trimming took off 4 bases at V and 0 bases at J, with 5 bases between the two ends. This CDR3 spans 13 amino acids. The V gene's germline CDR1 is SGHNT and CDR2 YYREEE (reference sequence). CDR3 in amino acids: CASSPSSYNEQFF. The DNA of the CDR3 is TGTGCCAGCAGCCCGTCCTCCTACAATGAGCAGTTCTTC.

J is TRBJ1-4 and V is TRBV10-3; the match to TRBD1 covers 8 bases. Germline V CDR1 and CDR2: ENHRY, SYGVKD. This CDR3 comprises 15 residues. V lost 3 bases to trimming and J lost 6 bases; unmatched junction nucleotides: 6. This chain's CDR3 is CAISDSDREDEKLFF. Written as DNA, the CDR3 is TGTGCCATCAGTGACTCGGACAGGGAGGATGAAAAACTGTTTTTT.

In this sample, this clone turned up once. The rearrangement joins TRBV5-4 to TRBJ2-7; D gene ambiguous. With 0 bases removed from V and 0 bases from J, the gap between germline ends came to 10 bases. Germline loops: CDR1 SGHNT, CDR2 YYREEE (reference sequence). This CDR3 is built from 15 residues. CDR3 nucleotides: TGTGCCAGCAGCTTGGGTGAACGGAGCTCCTACGAGCAGTACTTC. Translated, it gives CASSLGERSSYEQYF.

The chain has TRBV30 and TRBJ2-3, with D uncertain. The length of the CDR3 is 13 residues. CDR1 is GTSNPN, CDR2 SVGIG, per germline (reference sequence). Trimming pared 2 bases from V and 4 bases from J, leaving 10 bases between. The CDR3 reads CAWSYSSADTQYF. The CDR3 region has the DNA TGTGCCTGGAGTTACTCCTCAGCAGATACGCAGTATTTT.

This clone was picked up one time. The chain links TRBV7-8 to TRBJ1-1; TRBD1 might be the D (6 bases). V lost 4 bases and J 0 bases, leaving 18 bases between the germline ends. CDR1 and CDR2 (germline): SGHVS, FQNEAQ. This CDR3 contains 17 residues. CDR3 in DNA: TGTGCCAGCAGCTATGGGACACTAGGTGGGATGAACACTGAAGCTTTCTTT. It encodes CASSYGTLGGMNTEAFF.

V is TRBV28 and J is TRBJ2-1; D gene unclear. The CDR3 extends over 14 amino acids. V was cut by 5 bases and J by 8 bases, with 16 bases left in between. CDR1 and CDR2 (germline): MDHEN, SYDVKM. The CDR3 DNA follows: TGTGCCAGCAGTCCTGAGTACCCGATTTATGAGCAGTTCTTC. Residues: CASSPEYPIYEQFF.

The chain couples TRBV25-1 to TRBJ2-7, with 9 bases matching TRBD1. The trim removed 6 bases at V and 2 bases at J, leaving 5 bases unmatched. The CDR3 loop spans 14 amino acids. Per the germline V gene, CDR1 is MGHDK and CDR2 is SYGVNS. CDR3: CASRDRGLTYEQYF. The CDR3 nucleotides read TGTGCCAGCAGGGACAGGGGACTAACCTACGAGCAGTACTTC.

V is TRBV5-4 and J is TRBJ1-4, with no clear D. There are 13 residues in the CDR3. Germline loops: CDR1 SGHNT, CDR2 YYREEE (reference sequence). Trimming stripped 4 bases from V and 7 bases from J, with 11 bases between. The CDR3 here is CASSPTSGEKLFF. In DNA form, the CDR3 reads TGTGCCAGCAGCCCCACCTCGGGTGAAAAACTGTTTTTT.

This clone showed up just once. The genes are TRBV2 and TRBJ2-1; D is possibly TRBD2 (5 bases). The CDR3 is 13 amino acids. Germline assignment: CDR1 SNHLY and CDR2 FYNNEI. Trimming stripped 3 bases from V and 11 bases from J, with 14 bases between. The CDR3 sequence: CASSETRTYKQFF. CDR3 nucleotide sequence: TGTGCCAGCAGTGAGACGCGGACTTATAAGCAGTTCTTC.

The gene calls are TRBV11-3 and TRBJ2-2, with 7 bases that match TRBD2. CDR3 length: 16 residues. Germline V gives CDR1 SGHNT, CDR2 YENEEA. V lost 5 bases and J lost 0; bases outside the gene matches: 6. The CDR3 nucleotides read TGTGCCAGCAGCCAACCGGGACTAACGAACACCGGGGAGCTGTTTTTT. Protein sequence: CASSQPGLTNTGELFF.

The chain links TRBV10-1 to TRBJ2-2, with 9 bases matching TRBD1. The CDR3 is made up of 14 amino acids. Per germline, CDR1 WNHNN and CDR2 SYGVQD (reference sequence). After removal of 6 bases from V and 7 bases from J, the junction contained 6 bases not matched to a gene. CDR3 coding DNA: TGCGCCAGCAGCCGGGACAGGGTTGACGGGGAGCTGTTTTTT. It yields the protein CASSRDRVDGELFF.

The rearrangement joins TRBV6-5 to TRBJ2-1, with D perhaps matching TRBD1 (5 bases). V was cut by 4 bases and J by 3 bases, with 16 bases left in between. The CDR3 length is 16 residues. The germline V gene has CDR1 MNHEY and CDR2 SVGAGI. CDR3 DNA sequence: TGTGCCAGCAGTTCTGCAGGGAAGGGGCTCTACAATGAGCAGTTCTTC. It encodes CASSSAGKGLYNEQFF.

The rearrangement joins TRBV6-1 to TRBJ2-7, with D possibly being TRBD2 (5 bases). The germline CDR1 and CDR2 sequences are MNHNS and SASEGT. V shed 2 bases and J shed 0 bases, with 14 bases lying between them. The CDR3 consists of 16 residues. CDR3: CASSENGLESSYEQYF. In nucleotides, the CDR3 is TGTGCCAGCAGTGAAAATGGACTCGAGAGCTCCTACGAGCAGTACTTC.

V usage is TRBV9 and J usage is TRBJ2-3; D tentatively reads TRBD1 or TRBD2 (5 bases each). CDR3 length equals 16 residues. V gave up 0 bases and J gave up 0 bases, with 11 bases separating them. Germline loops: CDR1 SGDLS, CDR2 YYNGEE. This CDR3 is CASSVGGALSTDTQYF. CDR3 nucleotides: TGTGCCAGCAGCGTAGGAGGGGCGCTGAGCACAGATACGCAGTATTTT.

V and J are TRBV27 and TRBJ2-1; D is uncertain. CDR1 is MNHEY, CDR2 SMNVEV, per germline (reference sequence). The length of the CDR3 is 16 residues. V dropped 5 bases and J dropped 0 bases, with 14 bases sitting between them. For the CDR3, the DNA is TGTGCCAGCAGTCGGTTTGGGTTCTACTCCTACAATGAGCAGTTCTTC. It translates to CASSRFGFYSYNEQFF.

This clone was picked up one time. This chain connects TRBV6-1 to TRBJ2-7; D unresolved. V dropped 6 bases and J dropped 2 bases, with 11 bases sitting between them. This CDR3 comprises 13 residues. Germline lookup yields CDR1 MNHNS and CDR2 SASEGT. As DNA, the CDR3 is TGTGCCAGCAGCATGTACCCTCCCTACGAGCAGTACTTC. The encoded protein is CASSMYPPYEQYF.

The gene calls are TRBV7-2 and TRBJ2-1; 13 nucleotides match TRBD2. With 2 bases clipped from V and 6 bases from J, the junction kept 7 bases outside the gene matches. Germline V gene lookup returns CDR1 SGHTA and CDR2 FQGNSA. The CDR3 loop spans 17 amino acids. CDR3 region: CASSLPQTSGRSNEQFF. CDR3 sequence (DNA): TGTGCCAGCAGCTTACCCCAGACTAGCGGGAGGAGCAATGAGCAGTTCTTC.

In nucleotides, the CDR3 is TGCGCCAGCAGCTCGGTTGGGAGGGACACTGAAGCTTTCTTT. It encodes CASSSVGRDTEAFF. The chain combines TRBV5-1 with TRBJ1-1; no firm D call. Trimming pared 3 bases from V and 3 bases from J, leaving 12 bases between. Germline-derived CDR1 and CDR2 are SGHRS and YFSETQ. This CDR3 region has 14 residues.

CDR3 coding DNA: TGTGCCAGCAGTCACGAACCTGGGGAAGATACGCAGTATTTT. As protein: CASSHEPGEDTQYF. The chain recombines TRBV28 with TRBJ2-3; D is unclear. This CDR3 is built from 14 residues. V was trimmed by 5 bases and J by 5 bases, leaving 14 bases between them. Germline CDR1 MDHEN, CDR2 SYDVKM.

The CDR3 reads CASSQDLGNEGDTEAFF. The DNA of the CDR3 is TGCGCCAGCAGCCAAGATTTGGGGAATGAGGGAGACACTGAAGCTTTCTTT. The J gene is TRBJ1-1, the V gene TRBV4-1, with D unresolved. Germline CDR1 MGHRA, CDR2 YSYEKL. Between the trimmed V and J ends, which lost 0 bases and 3 bases, there was a span of 17 bases. The CDR3 has 17 amino acids.

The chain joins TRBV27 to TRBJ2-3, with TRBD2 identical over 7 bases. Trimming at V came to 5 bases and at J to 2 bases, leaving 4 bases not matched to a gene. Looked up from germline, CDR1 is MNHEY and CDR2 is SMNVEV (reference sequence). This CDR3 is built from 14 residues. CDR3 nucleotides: TGTGCCAGCAGTGCGGGAGTCTTCACAGATACGCAGTATTTT. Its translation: CASSAGVFTDTQYF.

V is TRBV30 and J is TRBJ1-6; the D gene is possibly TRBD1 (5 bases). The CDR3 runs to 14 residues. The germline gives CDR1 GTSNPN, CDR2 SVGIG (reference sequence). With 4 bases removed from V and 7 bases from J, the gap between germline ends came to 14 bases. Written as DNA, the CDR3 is TGTGCCTGGAAAACGGACAAGGGCAATTCACCCCTCCACTTT. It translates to CAWKTDKGNSPLHF.

In DNA form, the CDR3 reads TGTGCCAGCAGTATAACAGGGTTGACAGATACGCAGTATTTT. Protein product: CASSITGLTDTQYF. The chain recombines TRBV6-6 with TRBJ2-3, with D possibly matching TRBD1 (6 bases). V was shortened by 5 bases and J by 3 bases, with 12 bases between the two germline ends. The CDR3 contains 14 residues. Germline V gives CDR1 MNHNY, CDR2 SVGAGI (reference sequence).

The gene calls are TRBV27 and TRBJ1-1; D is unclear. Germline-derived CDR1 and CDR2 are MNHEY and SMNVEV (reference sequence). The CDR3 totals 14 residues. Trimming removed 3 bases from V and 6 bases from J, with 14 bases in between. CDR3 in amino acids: CASSLVARGAEAFF. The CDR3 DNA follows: TGTGCCAGCAGTTTGGTTGCCCGTGGGGCTGAAGCTTTCTTT.

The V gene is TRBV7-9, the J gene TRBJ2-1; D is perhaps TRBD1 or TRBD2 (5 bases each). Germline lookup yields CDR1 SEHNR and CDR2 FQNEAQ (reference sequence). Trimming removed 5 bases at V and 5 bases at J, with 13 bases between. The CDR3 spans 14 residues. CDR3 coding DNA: TGTGCCAGCAGCGGACCGGGACCAAACAATGAGCAGTTCTTC. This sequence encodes CASSGPGPNNEQFF.